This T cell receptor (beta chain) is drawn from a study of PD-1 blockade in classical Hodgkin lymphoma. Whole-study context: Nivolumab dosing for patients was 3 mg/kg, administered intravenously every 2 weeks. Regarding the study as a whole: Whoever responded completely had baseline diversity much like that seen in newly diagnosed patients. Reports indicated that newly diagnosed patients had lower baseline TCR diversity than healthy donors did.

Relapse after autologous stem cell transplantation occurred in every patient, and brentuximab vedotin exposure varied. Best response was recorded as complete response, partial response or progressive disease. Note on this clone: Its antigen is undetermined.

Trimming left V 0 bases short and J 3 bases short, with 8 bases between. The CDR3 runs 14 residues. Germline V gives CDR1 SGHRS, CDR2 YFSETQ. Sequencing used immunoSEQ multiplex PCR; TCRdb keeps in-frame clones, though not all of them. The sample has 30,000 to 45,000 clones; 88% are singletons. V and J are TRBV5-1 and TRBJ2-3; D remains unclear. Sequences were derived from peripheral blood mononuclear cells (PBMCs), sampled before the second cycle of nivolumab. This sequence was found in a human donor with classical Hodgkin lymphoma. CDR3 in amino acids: CASSLGSLTDTQYF. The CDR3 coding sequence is TGCGCCAGCAGCTTGGGATCACTGACAGATACGCAGTATTTT.